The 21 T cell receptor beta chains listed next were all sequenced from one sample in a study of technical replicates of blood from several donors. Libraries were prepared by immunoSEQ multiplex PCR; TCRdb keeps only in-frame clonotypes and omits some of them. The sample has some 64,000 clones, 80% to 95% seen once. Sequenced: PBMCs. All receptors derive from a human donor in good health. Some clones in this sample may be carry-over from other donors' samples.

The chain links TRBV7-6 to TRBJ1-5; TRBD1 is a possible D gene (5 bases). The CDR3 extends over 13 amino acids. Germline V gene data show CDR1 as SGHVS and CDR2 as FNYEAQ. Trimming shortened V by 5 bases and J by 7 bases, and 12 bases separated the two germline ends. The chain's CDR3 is CASSQGVGQPQHF. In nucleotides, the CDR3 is TGTGCCAGCAGCCAAGGGGTAGGCCAGCCCCAGCATTTT.

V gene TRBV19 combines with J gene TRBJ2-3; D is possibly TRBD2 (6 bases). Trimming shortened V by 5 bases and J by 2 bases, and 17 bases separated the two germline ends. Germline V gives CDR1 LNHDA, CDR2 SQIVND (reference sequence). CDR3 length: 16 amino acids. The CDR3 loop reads CASSPQSGTFTDTQYF. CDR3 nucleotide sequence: TGTGCCAGTAGTCCACAATCCGGGACTTTCACAGATACGCAGTATTTT.

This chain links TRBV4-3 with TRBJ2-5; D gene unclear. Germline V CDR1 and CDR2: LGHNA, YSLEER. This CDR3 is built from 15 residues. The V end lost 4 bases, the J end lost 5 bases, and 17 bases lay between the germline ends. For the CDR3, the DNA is TGCGCCAGCAGCCCTGATTCGCGGTTCGGGGAGACCCAGTACTTC. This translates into CASSPDSRFGETQYF.

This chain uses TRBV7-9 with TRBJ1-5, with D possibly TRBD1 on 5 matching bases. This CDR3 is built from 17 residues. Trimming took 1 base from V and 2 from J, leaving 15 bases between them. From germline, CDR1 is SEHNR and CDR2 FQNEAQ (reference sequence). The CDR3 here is CASSLVDSLLGNQPQHF. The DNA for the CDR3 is TGTGCCAGCAGCTTAGTAGACAGCCTCCTTGGCAATCAGCCCCAGCATTTT. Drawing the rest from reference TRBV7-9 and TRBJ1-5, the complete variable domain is DTGVSQNPRHKITKRGQNVTFRCDPISEHNRLYWYRQTLGQGPEFLTYFQNEAQLEKSRLLSDRFSAERPKGSFSTLEIQRTEQGDSAMYLCASSLVDSLLGNQPQHFGDGTRLSIL.

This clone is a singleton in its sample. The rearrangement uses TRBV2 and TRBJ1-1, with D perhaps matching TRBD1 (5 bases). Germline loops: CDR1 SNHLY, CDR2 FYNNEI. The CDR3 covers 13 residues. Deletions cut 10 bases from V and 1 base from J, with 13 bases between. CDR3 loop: CAISSQGNTEAFF. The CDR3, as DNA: TGTGCCATTAGCAGTCAGGGGAACACTGAAGCTTTCTTT.

CDR3 region: CASSFTTGPNQVFF. CDR3 DNA sequence: TGCGCCAGCAGCTTCACCACAGGGCCCAACCAGGTTTTCTTT. The V and J genes are TRBV5-1 and TRBJ1-1, with TRBD1 as a possible D gene (6 bases). V dropped 2 bases and J dropped 13 bases, with 21 bases sitting between them. Looked up from germline, CDR1 is SGHRS and CDR2 is YFSETQ. This CDR3 region has 14 residues.

CDR3 loop: CASSQDQGTPYEQYF. The CDR3 DNA sequence: TGCGCCAGCAGCCAAGATCAGGGTACCCCCTACGAGCAGTACTTC. V is TRBV4-1 and J is TRBJ2-7; possibly TRBD1 for D (5 bases). Per the germline V gene, CDR1 is MGHRA and CDR2 is YSYEKL. Trimming shortened V by 0 bases and J by 2 bases, and 11 bases separated the two germline ends. This CDR3 contains 15 residues.

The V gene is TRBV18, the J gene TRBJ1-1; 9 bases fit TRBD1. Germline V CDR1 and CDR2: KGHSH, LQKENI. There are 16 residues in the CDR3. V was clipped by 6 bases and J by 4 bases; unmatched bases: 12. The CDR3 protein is CASSHRDRARGTEAFF. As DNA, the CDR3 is TGTGCCAGCTCCCACAGGGACAGGGCCAGGGGCACTGAAGCTTTCTTT.

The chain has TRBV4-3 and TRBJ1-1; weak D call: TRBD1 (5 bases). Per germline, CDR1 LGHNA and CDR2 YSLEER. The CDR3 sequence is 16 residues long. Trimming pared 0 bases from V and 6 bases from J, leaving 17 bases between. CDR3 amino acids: CASSQDVGGGTSEAFF. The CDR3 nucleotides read TGCGCCAGCAGCCAAGATGTGGGGGGAGGCACGTCTGAAGCTTTCTTT.

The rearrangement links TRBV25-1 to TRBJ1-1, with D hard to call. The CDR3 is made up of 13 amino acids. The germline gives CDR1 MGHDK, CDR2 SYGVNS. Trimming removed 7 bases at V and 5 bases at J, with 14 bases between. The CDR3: CASKVVEGTEAFF. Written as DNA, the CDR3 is TGTGCCAGCAAGGTGGTTGAGGGAACTGAAGCTTTCTTT.

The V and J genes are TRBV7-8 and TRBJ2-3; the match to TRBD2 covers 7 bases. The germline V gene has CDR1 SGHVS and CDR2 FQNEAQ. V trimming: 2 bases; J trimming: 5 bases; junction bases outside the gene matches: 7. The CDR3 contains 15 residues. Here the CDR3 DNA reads TGTGCCAGCAGCTTATTGCCGGGAGGAGGAGATACGCAGTATTTT. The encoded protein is CASSLLPGGGDTQYF. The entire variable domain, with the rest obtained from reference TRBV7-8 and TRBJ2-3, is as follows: GAGVSQSPRYKVAKRGQDVALRCDPISGHVSLFWYQQALGQGPEFLTYFQNEAQLDKSGLPSDRFFAERPEGSVSTLKIQRTQQEDSAVYLCASSLLPGGGDTQYFGPGTRLTVL.

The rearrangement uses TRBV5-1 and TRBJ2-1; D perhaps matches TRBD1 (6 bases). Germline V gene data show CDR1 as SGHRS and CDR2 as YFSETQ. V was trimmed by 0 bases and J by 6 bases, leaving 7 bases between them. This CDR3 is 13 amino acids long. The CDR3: CASSLEGGNEQFF. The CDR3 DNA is TGCGCCAGCAGCTTGGAAGGGGGCAATGAGCAGTTCTTC.

CDR3 protein: CASSRADGRRNTEAFF. For the CDR3, the DNA is TGTGCCAGCAGCCGGGCGGACGGGAGAAGGAACACTGAAGCTTTCTTT. The V call is TRBV5-6, the J call TRBJ1-1; D unclear. The V gene lost 4 bases and the J gene lost 1 base, with 17 bases spanning the gap. Germline lookup yields CDR1 SGHDT and CDR2 YYEEEE. The CDR3 is made up of 16 amino acids.

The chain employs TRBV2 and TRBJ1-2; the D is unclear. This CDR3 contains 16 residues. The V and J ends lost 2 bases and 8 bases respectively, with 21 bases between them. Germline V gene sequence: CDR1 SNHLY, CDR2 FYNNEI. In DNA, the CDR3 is TGTGCCAGCAGTGAATCCGCCATAAAAAAACTCAGGGGCTACACCTTC. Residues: CASSESAIKKLRGYTF.

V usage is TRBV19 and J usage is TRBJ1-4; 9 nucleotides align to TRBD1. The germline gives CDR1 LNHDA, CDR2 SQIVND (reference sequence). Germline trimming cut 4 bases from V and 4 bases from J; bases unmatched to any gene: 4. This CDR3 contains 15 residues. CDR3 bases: TGTGCCAGTAGTAGGACAGGGGCCATTAATGAAAAACTGTTTTTT. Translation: CASSRTGAINEKLFF.

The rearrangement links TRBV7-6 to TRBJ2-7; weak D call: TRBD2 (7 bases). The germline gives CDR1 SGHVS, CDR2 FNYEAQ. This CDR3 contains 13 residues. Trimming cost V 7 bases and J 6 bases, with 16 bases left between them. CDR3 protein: CASTPEGGGEQYF. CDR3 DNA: TGTGCCAGCACCCCAGAAGGGGGGGGCGAGCAGTACTTC.

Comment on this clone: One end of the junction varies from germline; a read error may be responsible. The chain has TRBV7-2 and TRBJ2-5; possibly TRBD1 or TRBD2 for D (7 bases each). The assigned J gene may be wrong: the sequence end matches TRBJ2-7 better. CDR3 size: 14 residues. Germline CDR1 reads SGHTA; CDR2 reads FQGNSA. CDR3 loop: CASRLGGGSYEQYF. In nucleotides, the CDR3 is TGTGCCAGCAGATTAGGGGGCGGGAGCTACGAGCAGTACTTC.

The CDR3 DNA reads as TGTGCCAGTAGTATTCGGGGTGACTCCTACGAGCAGTACTTC. It translates to CASSIRGDSYEQYF. This rearrangement joins TRBV19 to TRBJ2-7, with D perhaps TRBD2 (5 bases). The CDR3 has 14 amino acids. V lost 3 bases, J lost 0 bases, and 9 bases lay in between. CDR1 is LNHDA, CDR2 SQIVND, per germline (reference sequence).

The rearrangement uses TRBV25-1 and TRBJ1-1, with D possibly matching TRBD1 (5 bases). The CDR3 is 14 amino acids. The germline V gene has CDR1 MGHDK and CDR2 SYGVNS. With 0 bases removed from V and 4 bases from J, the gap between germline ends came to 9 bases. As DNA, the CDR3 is TGTGCCAGCAGTGAATACTGGCAGGGCACTGAAGCTTTCTTT. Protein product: CASSEYWQGTEAFF.

The CDR3 spells CATRVREGRNEQFF. The CDR3 nucleotides are TGTGCCACCCGAGTCCGGGAGGGCCGGAATGAGCAGTTCTTC. V usage is TRBV6-5 and J usage is TRBJ2-1; TRBD2 aligns across 8 bases. The CDR3 sequence is 14 residues long. The germline gives CDR1 MNHEY, CDR2 SVGAGI. With V trimmed by 10 bases and J by 7 bases, 12 bases remained unmatched.

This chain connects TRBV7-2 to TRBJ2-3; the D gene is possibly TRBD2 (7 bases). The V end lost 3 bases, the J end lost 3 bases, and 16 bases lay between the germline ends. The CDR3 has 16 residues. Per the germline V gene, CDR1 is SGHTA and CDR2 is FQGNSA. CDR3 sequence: CASSFSSGGGTDTQYF. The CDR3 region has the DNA TGTGCCAGCAGCTTTTCTAGCGGAGGGGGAACAGATACGCAGTATTTT.